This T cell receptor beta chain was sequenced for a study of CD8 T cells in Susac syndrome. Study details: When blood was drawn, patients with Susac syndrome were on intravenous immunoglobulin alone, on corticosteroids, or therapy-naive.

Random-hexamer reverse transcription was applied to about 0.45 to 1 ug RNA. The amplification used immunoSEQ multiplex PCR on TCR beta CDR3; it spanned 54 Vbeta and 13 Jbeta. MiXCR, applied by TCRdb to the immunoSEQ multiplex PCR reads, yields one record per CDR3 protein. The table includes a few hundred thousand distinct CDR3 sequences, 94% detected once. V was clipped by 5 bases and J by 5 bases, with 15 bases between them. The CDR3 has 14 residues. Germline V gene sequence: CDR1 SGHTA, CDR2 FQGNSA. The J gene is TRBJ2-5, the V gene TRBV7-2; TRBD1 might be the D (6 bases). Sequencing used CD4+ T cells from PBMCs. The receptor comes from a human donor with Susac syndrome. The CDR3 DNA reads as TGTGCCAGCAGCCTCACCAGGGGTTGGGAGACCCAGTACTTC. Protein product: CASSLTRGWETQYF.